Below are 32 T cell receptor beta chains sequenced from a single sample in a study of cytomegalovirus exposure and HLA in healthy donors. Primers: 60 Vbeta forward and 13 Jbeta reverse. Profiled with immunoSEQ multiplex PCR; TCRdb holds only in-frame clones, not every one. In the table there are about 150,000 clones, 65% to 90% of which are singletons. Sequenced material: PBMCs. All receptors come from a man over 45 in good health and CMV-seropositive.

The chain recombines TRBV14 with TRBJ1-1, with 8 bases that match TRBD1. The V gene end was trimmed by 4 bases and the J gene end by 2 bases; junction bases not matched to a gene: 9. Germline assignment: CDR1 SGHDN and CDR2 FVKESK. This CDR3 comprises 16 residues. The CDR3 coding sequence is TGTGCCAGCAGCCCCGGACAGGGATTAGGTAACACTGAAGCTTTCTTT. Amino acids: CASSPGQGLGNTEAFF.

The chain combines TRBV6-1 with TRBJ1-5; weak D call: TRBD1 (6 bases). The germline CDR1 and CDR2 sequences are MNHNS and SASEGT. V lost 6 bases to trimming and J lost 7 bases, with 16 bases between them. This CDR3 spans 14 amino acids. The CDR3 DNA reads TGTGCCAGCAGGACAGACAGGTACGAACAGCCCCAGCATTTT. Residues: CASRTDRYEQPQHF.

CDR3 loop: CSAGLSGNTIYF. CDR3 coding DNA: TGCAGCGCCGGACTCTCTGGAAACACCATATATTTT. This rearrangement joins TRBV29-1 to TRBJ1-3, with unresolved D. V lost 7 bases and J 0 bases, leaving 7 bases between the germline ends. Germline V gene lookup returns CDR1 SQVTM and CDR2 ANQGSEA. The CDR3 is 12 amino acids.

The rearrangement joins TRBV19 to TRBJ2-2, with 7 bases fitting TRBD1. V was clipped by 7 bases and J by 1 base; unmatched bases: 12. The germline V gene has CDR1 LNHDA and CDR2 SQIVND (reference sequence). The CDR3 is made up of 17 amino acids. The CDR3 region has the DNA TGTGCCAGTACCTCCCATGGGACAGTCCAGAACACCGGGGAGCTGTTTTTT. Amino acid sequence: CASTSHGTVQNTGELFF.

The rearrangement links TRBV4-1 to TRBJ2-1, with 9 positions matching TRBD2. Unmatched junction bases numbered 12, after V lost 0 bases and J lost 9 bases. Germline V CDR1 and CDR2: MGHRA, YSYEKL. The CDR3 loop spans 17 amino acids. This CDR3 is CASSQDLRPSGVGEQFF. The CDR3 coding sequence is TGCGCCAGCAGCCAAGATCTTAGGCCTAGCGGGGTAGGTGAGCAGTTCTTC.

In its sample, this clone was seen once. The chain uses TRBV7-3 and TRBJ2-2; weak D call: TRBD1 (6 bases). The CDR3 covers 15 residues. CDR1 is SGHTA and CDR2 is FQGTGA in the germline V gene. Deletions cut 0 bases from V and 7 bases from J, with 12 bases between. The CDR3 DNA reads TGTGCCAGCAGCTTAACGTCAGGGGTTGACGGGGAGCTGTTTTTT. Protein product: CASSLTSGVDGELFF.

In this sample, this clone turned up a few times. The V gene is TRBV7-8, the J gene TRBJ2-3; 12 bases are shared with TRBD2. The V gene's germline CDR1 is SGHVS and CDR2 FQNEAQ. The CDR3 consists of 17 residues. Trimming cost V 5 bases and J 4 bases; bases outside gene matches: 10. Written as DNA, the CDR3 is TGTGCCAGCAGCCCATACGCACTAGCGGGAGGCGCAGATACGCAGTATTTT. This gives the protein CASSPYALAGGADTQYF.

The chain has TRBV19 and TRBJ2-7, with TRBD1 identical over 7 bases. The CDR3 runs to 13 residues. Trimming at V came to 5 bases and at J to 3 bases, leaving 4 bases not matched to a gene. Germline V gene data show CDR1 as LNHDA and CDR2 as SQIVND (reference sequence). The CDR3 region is CASSPRQGYEQYV. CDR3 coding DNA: TGTGCCAGTAGTCCCCGACAGGGCTACGAGCAGTACGTC.

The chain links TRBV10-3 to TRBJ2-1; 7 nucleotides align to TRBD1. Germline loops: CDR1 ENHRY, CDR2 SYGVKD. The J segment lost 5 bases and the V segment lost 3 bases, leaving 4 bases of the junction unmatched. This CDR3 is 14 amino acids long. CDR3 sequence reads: CAISDGGQHNEQFF. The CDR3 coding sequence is TGTGCCATCAGTGATGGGGGACAGCACAATGAGCAGTTCTTC.

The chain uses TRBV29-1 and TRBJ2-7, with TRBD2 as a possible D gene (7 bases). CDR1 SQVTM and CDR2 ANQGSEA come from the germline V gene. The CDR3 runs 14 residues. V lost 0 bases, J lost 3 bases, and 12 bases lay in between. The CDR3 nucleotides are TGCAGCGTTGAAGATCCTAGGGGGGGCTACGAGCAGTACTTC. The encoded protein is CSVEDPRGGYEQYF.

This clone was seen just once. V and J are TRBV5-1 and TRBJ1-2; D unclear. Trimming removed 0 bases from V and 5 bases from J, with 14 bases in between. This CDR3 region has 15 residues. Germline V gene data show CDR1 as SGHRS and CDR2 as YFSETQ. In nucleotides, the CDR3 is TGCGCCAGCAGCTTGGCGTCAGGTGGTTATTATGGCTACACCTTC. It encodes CASSLASGGYYGYTF.

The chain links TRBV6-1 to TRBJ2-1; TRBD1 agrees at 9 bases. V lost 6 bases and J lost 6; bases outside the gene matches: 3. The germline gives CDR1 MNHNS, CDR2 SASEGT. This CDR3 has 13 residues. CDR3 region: CASRLQGANEQFF. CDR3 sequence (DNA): TGTGCCAGCAGATTACAGGGGGCCAATGAGCAGTTCTTC.

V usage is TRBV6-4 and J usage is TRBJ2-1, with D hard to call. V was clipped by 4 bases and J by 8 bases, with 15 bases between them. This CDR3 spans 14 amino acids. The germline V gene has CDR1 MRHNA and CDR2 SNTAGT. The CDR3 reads CASSAGLIGYEQFF. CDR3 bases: TGTGCCAGCAGTGCAGGATTAATTGGCTATGAGCAGTTCTTC.

The CDR3 DNA reads TGTGCCAGCAGCCAAGGAGTAACAGAAGCTAACTATGGCTACACCTTC. It specifies CASSQGVTEANYGYTF. V is TRBV4-2 and J is TRBJ1-2; D is uncertain. V shed 1 base and J shed 0 bases, with 12 bases lying between them. CDR3 length equals 16 residues. CDR1 and CDR2 from the germline V gene are LGHNA and YNFKEQ.

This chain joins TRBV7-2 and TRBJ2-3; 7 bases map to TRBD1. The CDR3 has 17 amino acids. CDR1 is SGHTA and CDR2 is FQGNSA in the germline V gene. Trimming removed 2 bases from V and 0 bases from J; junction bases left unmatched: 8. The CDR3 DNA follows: TGTGCCAGCAGCTTACATCCAGGGGGAATTAGCACAGATACGCAGTATTTT. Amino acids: CASSLHPGGISTDTQYF.

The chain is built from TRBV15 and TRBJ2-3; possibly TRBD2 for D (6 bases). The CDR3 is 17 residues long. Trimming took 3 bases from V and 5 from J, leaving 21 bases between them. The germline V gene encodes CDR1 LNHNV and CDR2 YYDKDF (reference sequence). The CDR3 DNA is TGTGCCACCAGCAGGGGGGACTCAAGCCGAGGCGGAGATACGCAGTATTTT. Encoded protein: CATSRGDSSRGGDTQYF.

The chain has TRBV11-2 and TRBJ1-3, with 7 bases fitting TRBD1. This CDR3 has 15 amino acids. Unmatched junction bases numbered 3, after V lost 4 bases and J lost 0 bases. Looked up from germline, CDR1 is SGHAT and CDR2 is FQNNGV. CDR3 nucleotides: TGTGCCAGCAGCTCCCGGACAGGCTCTGGAAACACCATATATTTT. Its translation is CASSSRTGSGNTIYF.

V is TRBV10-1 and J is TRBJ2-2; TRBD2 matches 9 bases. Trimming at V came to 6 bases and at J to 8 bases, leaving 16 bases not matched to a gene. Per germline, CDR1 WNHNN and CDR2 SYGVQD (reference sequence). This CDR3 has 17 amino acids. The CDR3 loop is CASSSEGLAAHDGELFF. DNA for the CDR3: TGCGCCAGCAGCTCTGAGGGACTAGCCGCTCATGATGGGGAGCTGTTTTTT.

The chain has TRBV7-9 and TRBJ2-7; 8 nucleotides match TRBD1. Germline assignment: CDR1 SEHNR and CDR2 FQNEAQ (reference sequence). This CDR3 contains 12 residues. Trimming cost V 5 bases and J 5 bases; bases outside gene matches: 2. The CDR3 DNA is TGTGCCAGCAGCCGGGGACAGGACGAGCAGTACGTC. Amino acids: CASSRGQDEQYV.

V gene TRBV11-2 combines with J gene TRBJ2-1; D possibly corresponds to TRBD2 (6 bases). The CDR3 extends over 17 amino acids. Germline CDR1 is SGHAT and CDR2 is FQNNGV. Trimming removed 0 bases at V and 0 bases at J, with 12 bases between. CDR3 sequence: CASSLEGGANSYNEQFF. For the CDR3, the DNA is TGTGCCAGCAGCTTAGAGGGCGGGGCCAACTCCTACAATGAGCAGTTCTTC.

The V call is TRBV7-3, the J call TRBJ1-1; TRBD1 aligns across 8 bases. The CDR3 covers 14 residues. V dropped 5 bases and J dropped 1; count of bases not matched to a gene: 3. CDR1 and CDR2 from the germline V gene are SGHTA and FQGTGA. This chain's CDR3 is CASSAGQGNTEAFF. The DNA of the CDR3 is TGTGCCAGCAGCGCCGGACAGGGGAACACTGAAGCTTTCTTT.

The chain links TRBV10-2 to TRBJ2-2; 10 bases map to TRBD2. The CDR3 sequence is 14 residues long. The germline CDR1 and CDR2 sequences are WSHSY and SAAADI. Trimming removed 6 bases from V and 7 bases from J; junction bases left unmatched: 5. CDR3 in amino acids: CASRAGGRNGELFF. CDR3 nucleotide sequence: TGCGCCAGCAGAGCGGGAGGGCGTAACGGGGAGCTGTTTTTT.

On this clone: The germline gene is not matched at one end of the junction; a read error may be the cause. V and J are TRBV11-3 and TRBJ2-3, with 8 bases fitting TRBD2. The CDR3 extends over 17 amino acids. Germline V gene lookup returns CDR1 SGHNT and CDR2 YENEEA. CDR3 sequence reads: CASSLDLTSGGHRYAVF. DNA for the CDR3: TGTGCCAGCAGCTTAGATCTCACTAGCGGTGGACACAGATACGCAGTATTT. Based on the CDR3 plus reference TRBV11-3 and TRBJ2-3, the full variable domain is EAGVVQSPRYKIIEKKQPVAFWCNPISGHNTLYWYLQNLGQGPELLIRYENEEAVDDSQLPKDRFSAERLKGVDSTLKIQPAELGDSAVYLCASSLDLTSGGHRYAVFGPGTRLTVL.

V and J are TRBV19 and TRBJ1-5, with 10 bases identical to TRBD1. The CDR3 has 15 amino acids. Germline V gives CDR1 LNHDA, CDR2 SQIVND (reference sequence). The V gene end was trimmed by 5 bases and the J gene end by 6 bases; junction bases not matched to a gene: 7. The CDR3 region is CASSWDRGVSQPQHF. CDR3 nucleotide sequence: TGTGCCAGTAGTTGGGACAGGGGAGTGAGTCAGCCCCAGCATTTT.

CDR3 nucleotides: TGTGCCACCAGCAGAGACAACGGTGAGACCCAGTACTTC. This sequence encodes CATSRDNGETQYF. J is TRBJ2-5 and V is TRBV15; unclear D gene. V lost 0 bases and J lost 5, with 7 bases in between. This CDR3 is 13 amino acids long. The germline V gene has CDR1 LNHNV and CDR2 YYDKDF (reference sequence).

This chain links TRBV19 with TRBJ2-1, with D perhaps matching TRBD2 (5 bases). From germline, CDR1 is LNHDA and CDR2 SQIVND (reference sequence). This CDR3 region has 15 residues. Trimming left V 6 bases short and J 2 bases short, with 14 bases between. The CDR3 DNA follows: TGTGCCAGTAGCAAAGGACTGCCCACCTACAATGAGCAGTTCTTC. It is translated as CASSKGLPTYNEQFF.

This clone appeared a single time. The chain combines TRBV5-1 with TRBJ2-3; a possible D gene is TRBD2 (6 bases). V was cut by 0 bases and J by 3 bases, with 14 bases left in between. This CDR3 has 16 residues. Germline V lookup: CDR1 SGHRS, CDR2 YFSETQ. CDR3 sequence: CASSLEGGGWTDTQYF. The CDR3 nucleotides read TGCGCCAGCAGCTTGGAGGGAGGTGGATGGACAGATACGCAGTATTTT. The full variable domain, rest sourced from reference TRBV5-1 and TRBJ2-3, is KAGVTQTPRYLIKTRGQQVTLSCSPISGHRSVSWYQQTPGQGLQFLFEYFSETQRNKGNFPGRFSGRQFSNSRSEMNVSTLELGDSALYLCASSLEGGGWTDTQYFGPGTRLTVL.

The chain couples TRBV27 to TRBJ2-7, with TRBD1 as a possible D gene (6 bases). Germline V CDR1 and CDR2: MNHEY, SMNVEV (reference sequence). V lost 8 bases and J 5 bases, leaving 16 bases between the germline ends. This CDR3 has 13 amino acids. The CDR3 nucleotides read TGTGCCAGCGGTTCCGGATGGGGGCACGAGCAGTACGTC. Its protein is CASGSGWGHEQYV.

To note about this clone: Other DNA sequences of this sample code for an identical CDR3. The CDR3 DNA follows: TGTGCCAGCAGCTTAGATGGGGGGCAGCCCCAGCATTTT. Amino acids: CASSLDGGQPQHF. The rearrangement uses TRBV11-2 and TRBJ1-5; TRBD1 might be the D (5 bases). The CDR3 is 13 amino acids. The V end was cut by 0 bases, the J end by 7 bases, with 7 bases between. Germline V gene lookup returns CDR1 SGHAT and CDR2 FQNNGV.

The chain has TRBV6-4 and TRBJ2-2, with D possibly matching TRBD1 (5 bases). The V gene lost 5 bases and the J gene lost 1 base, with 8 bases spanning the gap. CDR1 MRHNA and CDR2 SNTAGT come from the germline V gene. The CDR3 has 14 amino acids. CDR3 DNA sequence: TGTGCCAGCAGTATTGACAGGAACACCGGGGAGCTGTTTTTT. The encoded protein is CASSIDRNTGELFF.

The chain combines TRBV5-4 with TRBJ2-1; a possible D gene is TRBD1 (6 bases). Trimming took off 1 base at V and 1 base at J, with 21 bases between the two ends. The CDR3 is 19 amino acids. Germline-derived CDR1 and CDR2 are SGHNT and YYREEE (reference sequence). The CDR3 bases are TGTGCCAGCAGCTTGTGGGGTAGGCCGGGACAACTGTCCTACAATGAGCAGTTCTTC. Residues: CASSLWGRPGQLSYNEQFF.

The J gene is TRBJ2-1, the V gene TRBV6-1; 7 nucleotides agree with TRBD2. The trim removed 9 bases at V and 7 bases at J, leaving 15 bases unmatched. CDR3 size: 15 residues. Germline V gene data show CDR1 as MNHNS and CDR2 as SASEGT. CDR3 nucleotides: TGTGCCAGTCTTAGCGGGCCGGGCTCGGGAAATGAGCAGTTCTTC. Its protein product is CASLSGPGSGNEQFF.